This TCR beta chain was identified in a study of shared clonotypes between healthy human individuals (dated by TCRdb to 2019 to 2021). In terms of the full investigation: The cohort included a few men and two women between 18 and 49 years of age. The study deeply sequenced blood TCR repertoires of about 5 healthy adults to estimate repertoire size and the extent of clonotype sharing between individuals. For each donor, CD4 naive and CD4 memory were each given three plates, CD8 naive was given two plates, and CD8 memory was given one plate. To increase sequencing depth and limit assay-specific biases, TCR repertoire library preparation and sequencing were carried out by different laboratories using diverse techniques. Between about 0.8 and 9.5 billion PBMCs per donor were obtained by leukapheresis.

Counted from cysteine to phenylalanine, this CDR3 has 13 amino acids. The sequence is cut down to CDR3 DNA, 39 bases in frame from base 1. Looking up the germline V gene yields CDR1 MNHEY and CDR2 SVGAGI. V is clipped by 6 bases and J by 6 bases, and the sequence between their germline boundaries is 13 bases long. Using the deep immunoSEQ assay, TCR CDR3 regions were amplified from genomic DNA by multiplex PCR. Genomic DNA extracted from each cell subset was distributed evenly over all wells of several immunoSEQ 96-well plates, and each plate served as one replicate. For sorted subsets, each replicate PCR was loaded with about 0.2 ug genomic DNA, equivalent to approximately 27,000 T cell genomes. The purified libraries were quantified using a Qubit 3.0 fluorometer, sized with a Bioanalyzer 2100, and then quantified again using the KAPA Library Quantification kit. Each immunoSEQ 96-well plate was sequenced on its own single-read 150-cycle Illumina NextSeq 550 flow cell. The authors' pipeline ran thus. The immunoSEQ output contained only junctional sequences without quality scores, so filtering could not match that applied to full-length reads. Sequences were annotated with PyIR, a Python wrapper for IgBLAST v1.9, using IMGT germline references to assign V/J genes and CDR3. Reads were filtered out if the reads had weak V/J assignments (E-value above 1e-6), no CDR3, stop codons, out-of-frame junctions, or ambiguous translated residues. A V3J clonotype was defined by an identical inferred V gene, J gene, and CDR3 amino acid sequence. To compute the percentage overlap between repertoires, the number of shared unique clonotypes was divided by the size of the smaller repertoire. Repertoire richness was assessed with RTK rarefaction, the Chao1 estimator, and Recon v2.1 estimates of unobserved clonotypes. OLGA was used to compute generation probabilities for all TCRbeta clonotypes that the gDNA method yielded from four donors. Here the immuneACCESS table is served through TCRdb, limited to in-frame sequences with V and J called. Missing clones are a known gap in these copies; in checked studies unresolved V genes cover under half, and the rest lacks a known reason. The DNA gave D and trimming, while V, J and clone size come from that table. The sample yields about 1 million clones; roughly 70% were counted once. About 1.5% of the sample is in the top ten clones.

Here is what the overall study found, with its caveats: Larger estimated clonotype richness was generally found for naive subsets than for memory subsets. Incomplete sequencing was indicated by rarefaction of sorted-subset datasets, despite the large sequencing depth. Because the study included only a small number of donors, the genetic and exposure-history diversity represented was limited. Only blood was sampled, and tissue TCR repertoires likely differ from those in blood. Pairwise subsampling indicated that sequencing depth was expected to affect the degree of clonotype sharing among donors. Clonotypes shared by all four sorted-subset donors showed higher generation probabilities than non-shared clonotypes. Sharing across a handful of donors was observed for about 5% of naive CD4, 3% to 4% of naive CD8, 2% to 2.5% of memory CD4, and around 0.4% of memory CD8 clonotypes.

Worth noting for this clone: What this receptor recognizes is not known. No qualities accompany the bases; no much larger clone lies one base away.

The donors were healthy, HIV-negative adults with no recently reported acute infections or vaccinations. Every donor was a Caucasian adult living in Nashville, Tennessee, USA. Magnetic negative selection was used to enrich CD4+ T cells, after which naive cells were positively selected on CD45RA and the negative fraction became the memory subset. After blood collection by leukapheresis, PBMCs were isolated using Ficoll-Histopaque density gradient centrifugation and then cryopreserved in the vapor phase of liquid nitrogen. Analytical flow cytometry was used to check the purity and quantity of each magnetically sorted T cell population. From each sorted fraction, genomic DNA was isolated and quantified by UV absorbance on a Nanodrop 2000c.

This TCR was sampled from a man aged 18 to 30 in good health. The rearranged chain carries TRBV6-5 and TRBJ2-3, with no confident D gene call. Specimen: memory CD4+ T cells sorted from blood. The cell subset or site label of this sample denotes: CD45RA-negative fraction. At the DNA level, the sequence is TGTGCCAGCAGGGATCCTATGACGGATACGCAGTATTTT. Protein translation: CASRDPMTDTQYF.